This is a list of T cell receptor beta chains from one sample in a study of siplizumab effects on memory and regulatory T cells. Produced via immunoSEQ multiplex PCR; TCRdb's table is partial and in-frame only. The sample lists approximately 98,000 clones, over 90% occurring once. Sequenced sample: non-Treg CD4+ T cells sorted from blood. These TCRs come from a human donor in good health. The CDR3 runs from the conserved cysteine through the conserved F or W. Each record gives: J gene, clone size, D gene, V gene, CDR3 protein, CDR3 DNA. A D gene is named only where the DNA matches it firmly. A row's size may be missing; if present it is once, few, many or a size class.

j_call: TRBJ1-1
clone_size: -
d_call: -
v_call: TRBV25-1
cdr3_aa: CASRRAGNAEAFF
cdr3_nt: TGTGCCAGCCGAAGAGCGGGTAACGCTGAAGCTTTCTTT

j_call: TRBJ1-2
clone_size: -
d_call: -
v_call: TRBV5-4
cdr3_aa: CASSPGHQRYTF
cdr3_nt: TGTGCCAGCAGCCCAGGACACCAACGCTACACCTTC

j_call: TRBJ2-7
clone_size: few
d_call: -
v_call: TRBV15
cdr3_aa: CATSRDRQNEQYF
cdr3_nt: TGTGCCACCAGCAGAGACCGACAGAACGAGCAGTACTTC

j_call: TRBJ1-2
clone_size: -
d_call: -
v_call: TRBV9
cdr3_aa: CASSAPGPLYGYTF
cdr3_nt: TGTGCCAGCAGCGCCCCGGGCCCCCTCTATGGCTACACCTTC

j_call: TRBJ1-5
clone_size: -
d_call: TRBD1
v_call: TRBV7-2
cdr3_aa: CASSWTGTYQPQHF
cdr3_nt: TGTGCCAGCAGCTGGACAGGGACCTATCAGCCCCAGCATTTT

j_call: TRBJ2-5
clone_size: -
d_call: TRBD2
v_call: TRBV5-1
cdr3_aa: CASSVDGTRDQAQYF
cdr3_nt: TGCGCCAGCAGCGTAGACGGGACTAGGGATCAAGCCCAGTACTTC

j_call: TRBJ2-1
clone_size: -
d_call: TRBD1
v_call: TRBV7-3
cdr3_aa: CASSLSGTGINEQFF
cdr3_nt: TGTGCCAGCAGCTTGTCCGGGACAGGCATCAATGAGCAGTTCTTC

j_call: TRBJ1-5
clone_size: -
d_call: -
v_call: TRBV7-2
cdr3_aa: CASSLYVGNQPQHF
cdr3_nt: TGTGCCAGCAGCTTATATGTGGGCAATCAGCCCCAGCATTTT

j_call: TRBJ1-3
clone_size: -
d_call: -
v_call: TRBV5-1
cdr3_aa: CASSRGDAGNTIYF
cdr3_nt: TGCGCCAGCAGCAGAGGGGATGCTGGAAACACCATATATTTT

j_call: TRBJ2-7
clone_size: -
d_call: TRBD1
v_call: TRBV18
cdr3_aa: CASSPGQGRREQYF
cdr3_nt: TGTGCCAGCTCACCGGGACAGGGGCGTCGCGAGCAGTACTTC

j_call: TRBJ2-1
clone_size: once
d_call: -
v_call: TRBV11-2
cdr3_aa: CASSLDFLNEQFF
cdr3_nt: TGTGCCAGCAGCTTAGATTTCCTCAATGAGCAGTTCTTC

j_call: TRBJ2-6
clone_size: -
d_call: -
v_call: TRBV4-1
cdr3_aa: CASSQETGSVGDGANVLTF
cdr3_nt: TGCGCCAGCAGCCAAGAAACAGGGTCGGTGGGGGACGGGGCCAACGTCCTGACTTTC

j_call: TRBJ2-1
clone_size: once
d_call: -
v_call: TRBV5-1
cdr3_aa: CASSPGTLNEQFF
cdr3_nt: TGCGCCAGCAGCCCGGGGACTTTAAATGAGCAGTTCTTC

j_call: TRBJ1-1
clone_size: -
d_call: TRBD1
v_call: TRBV18
cdr3_aa: CASSLTGGGSEAFF
cdr3_nt: TGTGCCAGCTCATTGACAGGGGGCGGATCTGAAGCTTTCTTT

j_call: TRBJ2-4
clone_size: -
d_call: -
v_call: TRBV2
cdr3_aa: CASSDAGNKNIQYF
cdr3_nt: TGTGCCAGCAGTGACGCGGGAAACAAAAACATTCAGTACTTC

j_call: TRBJ1-3
clone_size: -
d_call: -
v_call: TRBV19
cdr3_aa: CASSIPGSPGSGNTIYF
cdr3_nt: TGTGCCAGTAGTATCCCTGGCAGTCCAGGGTCTGGAAACACCATATATTTT

j_call: TRBJ2-3
clone_size: once
d_call: -
v_call: TRBV30
cdr3_aa: CVLDFRNTDTQYF
cdr3_nt: TGTGTCCTGGACTTTCGGAACACAGATACGCAGTATTTT

j_call: TRBJ2-1
clone_size: once
d_call: -
v_call: TRBV11-2
cdr3_aa: CASSLEERRHEQFF
cdr3_nt: TGTGCCAGCAGCTTGGAAGAGAGGAGGCATGAGCAGTTCTTC

j_call: TRBJ1-5
clone_size: -
d_call: -
v_call: TRBV15
cdr3_aa: CATSYRENQPQHF
cdr3_nt: TGTGCCACCAGCTACAGGGAGAATCAGCCCCAGCATTTT

j_call: TRBJ2-3
clone_size: -
d_call: -
v_call: TRBV19
cdr3_aa: CASTREAGLYSTDTQYF
cdr3_nt: TGTGCCAGTACCAGAGAAGCGGGTCTTTATAGCACAGATACGCAGTATTTT

j_call: TRBJ1-4
clone_size: few
d_call: TRBD1
v_call: TRBV9
cdr3_aa: CASSPPGGEKLFF
cdr3_nt: TGTGCCAGCAGCCCCCCAGGGGGGGAAAAACTGTTTTTT

j_call: TRBJ2-6
clone_size: -
d_call: -
v_call: TRBV19
cdr3_aa: CASSVRGGQSPGANVLTF
cdr3_nt: TGTGCCAGTAGTGTCCGCGGAGGACAAAGCCCTGGGGCCAACGTCCTGACTTTC

j_call: TRBJ1-4
clone_size: -
d_call: TRBD1
v_call: TRBV19
cdr3_aa: CASSPTGATNEKLFF
cdr3_nt: TGTGCCAGTAGTCCGACAGGGGCTACTAATGAAAAACTGTTTTTT

j_call: TRBJ2-7
clone_size: once
d_call: -
v_call: TRBV5-3
cdr3_aa: CARSPPARTYEQYF
cdr3_nt: TGTGCCAGAAGCCCCCCCGCCAGAACCTACGAGCAGTACTTC

j_call: TRBJ2-7
clone_size: -
d_call: TRBD1
v_call: TRBV11-2
cdr3_aa: CASSSGQRIYEQYF
cdr3_nt: TGTGCCAGCAGCTCGGGACAGCGAATCTACGAGCAGTACTTC

j_call: TRBJ2-5
clone_size: -
d_call: -
v_call: TRBV28
cdr3_aa: CASSAPQETQYF
cdr3_nt: TGTGCCAGCAGTGCACCTCAGGAGACCCAGTACTTC

j_call: TRBJ2-1
clone_size: -
d_call: -
v_call: TRBV12-5
cdr3_aa: CASGLVRGEGGGEQFF
cdr3_nt: TGTGCTAGTGGTTTGGTACGGGGAGAGGGAGGAGGTGAGCAGTTCTTC

j_call: TRBJ1-1
clone_size: -
d_call: -
v_call: TRBV5-1
cdr3_aa: CASSLAAVNTEAFF
cdr3_nt: TGCGCCAGCAGCTTGGCCGCAGTGAACACTGAAGCTTTCTTT

j_call: TRBJ1-3
clone_size: -
d_call: -
v_call: TRBV19
cdr3_aa: CATSGRAGAYTIYF
cdr3_nt: TGTGCCACCTCAGGAAGGGCAGGGGCCTACACCATATATTTT

j_call: TRBJ2-7
clone_size: once
d_call: TRBD1
v_call: TRBV5-1
cdr3_aa: CASSLSPGGDYEQYF
cdr3_nt: TGCGCCAGCAGCTTGTCCCCAGGGGGTGACTACGAGCAGTACTTC

j_call: TRBJ2-3
clone_size: -
d_call: -
v_call: TRBV18
cdr3_aa: CASSYYTDTQYF
cdr3_nt: TGTGCCAGCTCATACTACACAGATACGCAGTATTTT

j_call: TRBJ2-1
clone_size: -
d_call: TRBD1
v_call: TRBV7-3
cdr3_aa: CASSSGQAGNEQFF
cdr3_nt: TGTGCCAGCAGCTCGGGACAGGCGGGGAATGAGCAGTTCTTC

j_call: TRBJ2-2
clone_size: -
d_call: -
v_call: TRBV11-2
cdr3_aa: CASSLVLFQRHTGELFF
cdr3_nt: TGTGCCAGCAGCTTAGTCTTATTTCAGCGCCACACCGGGGAGCTGTTTTTT

j_call: TRBJ1-4
clone_size: -
d_call: -
v_call: TRBV7-9
cdr3_aa: CASSLPPGHQPATNEKLFF
cdr3_nt: TGTGCCAGCAGCTTACCCCCGGGACACCAACCTGCAACTAATGAAAAACTGTTTTTT

j_call: TRBJ2-1
clone_size: -
d_call: TRBD2
v_call: TRBV4-1
cdr3_aa: CASTQNPSGGNNEQFF
cdr3_nt: TGCGCCAGCACCCAAAACCCCAGCGGGGGGAACAATGAGCAGTTCTTC

j_call: TRBJ1-4
clone_size: -
d_call: -
v_call: TRBV29-1
cdr3_aa: CSVEGSTNEKLFF
cdr3_nt: TGCAGCGTTGAAGGATCAACTAATGAAAAACTGTTTTTT

j_call: TRBJ2-7
clone_size: -
d_call: TRBD2
v_call: TRBV5-1
cdr3_aa: CASSSGLATHEQYF
cdr3_nt: TGCGCCAGCAGCTCGGGACTAGCGACACACGAGCAGTACTTC

j_call: TRBJ1-1
clone_size: -
d_call: -
v_call: TRBV30
cdr3_aa: CAWRTRRDTEAFF
cdr3_nt: TGTGCCTGGAGGACCCGGAGGGACACTGAAGCTTTCTTT

j_call: TRBJ2-7
clone_size: -
d_call: TRBD1
v_call: TRBV5-5
cdr3_aa: CASSLGGVRDRGSEQYF
cdr3_nt: TGTGCCAGCAGCTTGGGGGGCGTACGGGACAGGGGTTCCGAGCAGTACTTC

j_call: TRBJ2-7
clone_size: once
d_call: -
v_call: TRBV18
cdr3_aa: CASSPGTGALYEQYF
cdr3_nt: TGTGCCAGCTCACCCGGGACGGGGGCTTTGTACGAGCAGTACTTC

j_call: TRBJ2-3
clone_size: -
d_call: -
v_call: TRBV7-3
cdr3_aa: CASSLTGVARSTDTQYF
cdr3_nt: TGTGCCAGCAGCTTAACCGGGGTAGCGAGGAGCACAGATACGCAGTATTTT

j_call: TRBJ2-1
clone_size: -
d_call: -
v_call: TRBV6-6
cdr3_aa: CASSWGRIDSYNEQFF
cdr3_nt: TGTGCCAGCAGTTGGGGACGCATCGATTCCTACAATGAGCAGTTCTTC

j_call: TRBJ2-1
clone_size: -
d_call: TRBD1
v_call: TRBV19
cdr3_aa: CASSTRGPYNEQFF
cdr3_nt: TGTGCCAGTAGCACCAGGGGGCCCTACAATGAGCAGTTCTTC

j_call: TRBJ2-5
clone_size: -
d_call: -
v_call: TRBV25-1
cdr3_aa: CASSERWGRETQYF
cdr3_nt: TGTGCCAGCAGTGAACGGTGGGGGCGGGAGACCCAGTACTTC

j_call: TRBJ2-1
clone_size: -
d_call: TRBD2
v_call: TRBV7-9
cdr3_aa: CASSLGVAGGSGEQFF
cdr3_nt: TGTGCCAGCAGCTTAGGGGTAGCGGGAGGATCCGGTGAGCAGTTCTTC

j_call: TRBJ2-3
clone_size: -
d_call: -
v_call: TRBV27
cdr3_aa: CASSFRLRTGRTDTQYF
cdr3_nt: TGTGCCAGCAGTTTTCGGTTGCGCACAGGGCGAACAGATACGCAGTATTTT

j_call: TRBJ2-4
clone_size: -
d_call: TRBD1
v_call: TRBV27
cdr3_aa: CASSPQGVAKNIQYF
cdr3_nt: TGTGCCAGCAGTCCCCAGGGGGTAGCCAAAAACATTCAGTACTTC

j_call: TRBJ1-6
clone_size: -
d_call: TRBD1
v_call: TRBV27
cdr3_aa: CASPRQGSGGGSPLHF
cdr3_nt: TGTGCCAGCCCCAGGCAGGGGTCAGGGGGTGGTTCACCCCTCCACTTT

j_call: TRBJ2-2
clone_size: -
d_call: TRBD1
v_call: TRBV30
cdr3_aa: CAWSTGQGAGELFF
cdr3_nt: TGTGCCTGGAGCACGGGACAGGGTGCCGGGGAGCTGTTTTTT

j_call: TRBJ2-1
clone_size: -
d_call: -
v_call: TRBV28
cdr3_aa: CASSFSRVGNEQFF
cdr3_nt: TGTGCCAGCAGTTTTTCCAGGGTCGGCAATGAGCAGTTCTTC

j_call: TRBJ1-1
clone_size: -
d_call: -
v_call: TRBV5-1
cdr3_aa: CASSPLGNTEAFF
cdr3_nt: TGCGCCAGCAGCCCACTCGGGAACACTGAAGCTTTCTTT

j_call: TRBJ1-1
clone_size: -
d_call: -
v_call: TRBV6-1
cdr3_aa: CASSEAQRGTEAFF
cdr3_nt: TGTGCCAGCAGTGAAGCACAAAGGGGGACTGAAGCTTTCTTT